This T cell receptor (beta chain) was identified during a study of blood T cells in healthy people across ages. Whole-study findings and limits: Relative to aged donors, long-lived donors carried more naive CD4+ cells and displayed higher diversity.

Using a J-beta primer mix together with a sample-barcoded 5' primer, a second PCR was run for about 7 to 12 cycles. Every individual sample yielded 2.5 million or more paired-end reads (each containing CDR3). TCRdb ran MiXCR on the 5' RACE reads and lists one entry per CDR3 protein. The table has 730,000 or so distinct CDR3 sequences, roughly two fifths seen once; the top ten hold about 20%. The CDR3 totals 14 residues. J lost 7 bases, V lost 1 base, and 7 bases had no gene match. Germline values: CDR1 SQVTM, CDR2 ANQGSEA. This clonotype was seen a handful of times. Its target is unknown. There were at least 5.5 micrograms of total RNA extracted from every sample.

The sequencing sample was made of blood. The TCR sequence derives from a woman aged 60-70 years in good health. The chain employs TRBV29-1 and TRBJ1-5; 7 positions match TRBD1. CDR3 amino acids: CSVEGGQEGQPQHF. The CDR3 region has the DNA TGCAGCGTTGAAGGTGGACAGGAGGGGCAGCCCCAGCATTTT.